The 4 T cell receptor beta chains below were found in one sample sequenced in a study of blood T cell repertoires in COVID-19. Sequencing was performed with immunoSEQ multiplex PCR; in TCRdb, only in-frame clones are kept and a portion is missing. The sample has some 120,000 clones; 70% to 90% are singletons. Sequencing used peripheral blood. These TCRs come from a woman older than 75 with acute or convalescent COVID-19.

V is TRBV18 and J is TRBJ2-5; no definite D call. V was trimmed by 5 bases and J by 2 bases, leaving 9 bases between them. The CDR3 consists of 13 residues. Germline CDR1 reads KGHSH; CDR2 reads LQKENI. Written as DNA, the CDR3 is TGTGCCAGCTCATCTGACTTACAAGAGACCCAGTACTTC. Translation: CASSSDLQETQYF.

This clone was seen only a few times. CDR3: CASSYPGTGVDEQYF. The CDR3 region has the DNA TGTGCCAGCAGTTACCCCGGGACAGGGGTAGACGAGCAGTACTTC. J is TRBJ2-7 and V is TRBV6-5; 10 bases agree with TRBD1. CDR1 is MNHEY, CDR2 SVGAGI, per germline. The length of the CDR3 is 15 residues. V dropped 2 bases and J dropped 5; count of bases not matched to a gene: 6.

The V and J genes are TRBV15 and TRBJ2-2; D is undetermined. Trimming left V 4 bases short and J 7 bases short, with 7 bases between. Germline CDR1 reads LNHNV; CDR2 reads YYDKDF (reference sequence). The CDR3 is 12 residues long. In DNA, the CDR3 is TGTGCCACCAGCAAAGTGCGCGGGGAGCTGTTTTTT. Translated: CATSKVRGELFF. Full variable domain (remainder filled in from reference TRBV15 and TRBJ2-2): DAMVIQNPRYQVTQFGKPVTLSCSQTLNHNVMYWYQQKSSQAPKLLFHYYDKDFNNEADTPDNFQSRRPNTSFCFLDIRSPGLGDTAMYLCATSKVRGELFFGEGSRLTVL.

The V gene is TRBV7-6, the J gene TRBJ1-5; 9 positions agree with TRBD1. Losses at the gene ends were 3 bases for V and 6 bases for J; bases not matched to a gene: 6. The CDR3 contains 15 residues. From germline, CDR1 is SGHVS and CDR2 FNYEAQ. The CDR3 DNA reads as TGTGCCAGCAGCTTGTCGACAGGGGGGTTTCAGCCCCAGCATTTT. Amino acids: CASSLSTGGFQPQHF. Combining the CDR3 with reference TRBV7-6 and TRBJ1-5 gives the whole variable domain GAGVSQSPRYKVTKRGQDVALRCDPISGHVSLYWYRQALGQGPEFLTYFNYEAQQDKSGLPNDRFSAERPEGSISTLTIQRTEQRDSAMYRCASSLSTGGFQPQHFGDGTRLSIL.